One T cell receptor beta chain is described in this entry. As yet, its antigen is unknown. CDR3 length: 16 amino acids. With V trimmed by 4 bases and J by 8 bases, 14 bases remained unmatched. Germline values: CDR1 LGHNA, CDR2 YNFKEQ. The assay was immunoSEQ multiplex PCR, and TCRdb's table has in-frame clones only and misses some. Counted here are under 400,000 clones, just over 85% occurring once; the ten biggest clones make up 0.83%. The data derive from a study of cytomegalovirus exposure and HLA in healthy donors. Points from the study as a whole: There were some public TCRs occurring in many donors, but most TCR sequences were rare. For cytomegalovirus status, the classifier reportedly gave diagnoses with high specificity and sensitivity. Within the approximately 110 validation repertoires, first-cohort TCR clusters tended to co-occur, according to a later analysis.

Sequencing was done on a sample of PBMCs. This TCR was sampled from a woman between 18 and 29 years old in good health and CMV-seronegative. This chain joins TRBV4-2 and TRBJ1-2; 9 bases match TRBD1. CDR3 loop: CASSLTSGTGIMGYTF. In DNA, the CDR3 is TGTGCCAGCAGCCTTACATCCGGGACAGGGATTATGGGCTACACCTTC.